Below are 25 T cell receptor beta chains sequenced from a single sample in a study of cytomegalovirus exposure and HLA in healthy donors (dated by TCRdb to the late 2010s). Libraries came from the immunoSEQ multiplex PCR assay. The multiplex PCR relied on a mix of 60 forward primers for TCR Vbeta segments and 13 reverse primers for TCR Jbeta segments. The table comes from immuneACCESS by way of TCRdb, which keeps in-frame sequences with V and J called. Part of the clones is missing from these tables; in studies checked, under half for an unresolved V gene and the rest for unknown reasons. This sample is represented by more than 85,000 clones; 78% of them were singletons. The top ten clones comprise roughly 1.2% of the sample. The sample taken for sequencing was PBMCs. The receptors originated from a man under 40 in good health and CMV-seronegative.

The gene calls are TRBV6-5 and TRBJ2-4, with D perhaps matching TRBD2 (6 bases). The CDR3 spans 15 residues. Germline V gives CDR1 MNHEY, CDR2 SVGAGI. The V end lost 6 bases, the J end lost 3 bases, and 15 bases lay between the germline ends. CDR3 nucleotides: TGTGCCAGCAGACAGGCGGGGCGAGGCAAAAACATTCAGTACTTC. It specifies CASRQAGRGKNIQYF.

This rearrangement joins TRBV7-2 to TRBJ2-1, with TRBD2 matching over 8 bases. Trimming cost V 5 bases and J 5 bases; bases outside gene matches: 11. Germline values: CDR1 SGHTA, CDR2 FQGNSA. This CDR3 has 16 residues. CDR3 bases: TGTGCCAGCAGCACCAGGACTAGCCTGGTCCACAATGAGCAGTTCTTC. It yields the protein CASSTRTSLVHNEQFF. The full variable domain, completed using reference TRBV7-2 and TRBJ2-1, is GAGVSQSPSNKVTEKGKDVELRCDPISGHTALYWYRQSLGQGLEFLIYFQGNSAPDKSGLPSDRFSAERTGGSVSTLTIQRTQQEDSAVYLCASSTRTSLVHNEQFFGPGTRLTVL.

V and J are TRBV5-4 and TRBJ2-7; 12 nucleotides line up with TRBD2. J was trimmed by 2 bases and V by 4 bases; bases with no gene match: 4. Germline CDR1 SGHNT, CDR2 YYREEE (reference sequence). The CDR3 loop spans 15 amino acids. The DNA for the CDR3 is TGTGCCAGCAGCGGGGGACTAGCGGGCGCCTACGAGCAGTACTTC. Translating it yields CASSGGLAGAYEQYF.

The chain recombines TRBV7-6 with TRBJ2-3; perhaps TRBD2 as D (6 bases). The V and J ends lost 4 bases and 0 bases respectively, with 14 bases between them. Germline V gene data show CDR1 as SGHVS and CDR2 as FNYEAQ. The CDR3 is 16 amino acids. The CDR3 coding sequence is TGTGCCAGCAGCTCCCAAGCGGGCCTTAGCACAGATACGCAGTATTTT. Translation: CASSSQAGLSTDTQYF.

V gene TRBV6-5 combines with J gene TRBJ1-3; D is perhaps TRBD1 (6 bases). The CDR3 runs to 14 residues. With 2 bases removed from V and 6 bases from J, the gap between germline ends came to 11 bases. The germline V gene has CDR1 MNHEY and CDR2 SVGAGI. The DNA for the CDR3 is TGTGCCAGCAGTTACCAGCAGGGGAAAAACACCATATATTTT. Translating gives CASSYQQGKNTIYF.

The V and J genes are TRBV5-8 and TRBJ2-2; D may be TRBD1 (5 bases). Germline V CDR1 and CDR2: SGHTS, YDEGEE. Trimming pared 3 bases from V and 1 base from J, leaving 22 bases between. The CDR3 sequence is 19 residues long. For the CDR3, the DNA is TGTGCCAGCAGCTCCTCTCCTCTAGACAGATCGTGGAACACCGGGGAGCTGTTTTTT. Its protein is CASSSSPLDRSWNTGELFF.

The chain is built from TRBV18 and TRBJ1-3; a possible D gene is TRBD1 (6 bases). Trimming stripped 6 bases from V and 7 bases from J, with 13 bases between. There are 13 residues in the CDR3. Germline V gene data show CDR1 as KGHSH and CDR2 as LQKENI. CDR3 amino acids: CASSDSERNTIYF. CDR3 coding DNA: TGTGCCAGCTCGGACAGCGAACGCAACACCATATATTTT.

The chain links TRBV6-1 to TRBJ1-2; D gene uncertain. Germline lookup yields CDR1 MNHNS and CDR2 SASEGT. V lost 4 bases, J lost 5 bases, and 20 bases lay in between. This CDR3 contains 16 residues. The CDR3 sequence: CASSGVRVDLGYGYTF. The CDR3 region has the DNA TGTGCCAGCAGTGGAGTACGGGTAGACCTAGGATATGGCTACACCTTC.

The chain uses TRBV28 and TRBJ2-3, with 15 bases aligning to TRBD2. The CDR3 is made up of 16 amino acids. Germline V gives CDR1 MDHEN, CDR2 SYDVKM. J lost 15 bases, V lost 5 bases, and 15 bases had no gene match. CDR3 DNA sequence: TGTGCCAGCAGTCTAGACGTAGGGACTAGCGGGAGGTTTTTTTATTTT. It yields the protein CASSLDVGTSGRFFYF.

V and J are TRBV5-4 and TRBJ2-7; 11 nucleotides align to TRBD2. With 4 bases clipped from V and 1 base from J, the junction kept 7 bases outside the gene matches. Germline V gene sequence: CDR1 SGHNT, CDR2 YYREEE (reference sequence). This CDR3 spans 16 amino acids. The CDR3 nucleotides read TGTGCCAGCAGCGCAACCCCTAGCGGGAGGTCCTACGAGCAGTACTTC. Protein sequence: CASSATPSGRSYEQYF.

The rearrangement uses TRBV19 and TRBJ1-4; 7 bases align to TRBD1. In germline, CDR1 is LNHDA, CDR2 SQIVND (reference sequence). This CDR3 is 15 amino acids long. The junction had 9 bases not matched to a gene; V was cut back by 7 bases and J by 4 bases. DNA for the CDR3: TGTGCCAGTACCGCCCGACAGGGCCTTAATGAAAAACTGTTTTTT. As protein: CASTARQGLNEKLFF.

This clone was seen a handful of times. The chain links TRBV5-6 to TRBJ1-2; the D gene is possibly TRBD1 (6 bases). The CDR3 totals 16 residues. Per germline, CDR1 SGHDT and CDR2 YYEEEE. Trimming removed 3 bases at V and 1 base at J, with 16 bases between. This CDR3 reads CASSYSRGRDNYGYTF. In nucleotides, the CDR3 is TGTGCCAGCAGCTACTCTAGGGGGAGGGATAACTATGGCTACACCTTC.

The V gene is TRBV6-5, the J gene TRBJ1-1, with D perhaps matching TRBD1 (5 bases). V was pared by 7 bases and J by 11 bases, with 20 bases between. Germline CDR1 and CDR2: MNHEY and SVGAGI. This CDR3 is 13 amino acids long. CDR3 sequence: CASTQPAGRTAFF. In DNA form, the CDR3 reads TGTGCCAGCACTCAACCCGCAGGGAGGACGGCTTTCTTT.

The chain employs TRBV30 and TRBJ2-1; 13 nucleotides align to TRBD2. From germline, CDR1 is GTSNPN and CDR2 SVGIG (reference sequence). V lost 3 bases to trimming and J lost 12 bases; unmatched junction nucleotides: 11. The CDR3 is 15 residues long. CDR3: CAWSPGLAGPRGQFF. The CDR3 DNA is TGTGCCTGGAGCCCGGGACTAGCGGGACCCCGTGGGCAGTTCTTC.

This chain uses TRBV12-5 with TRBJ2-1; 11 bases map to TRBD2. J lost 0 bases, V lost 3 bases, and 19 bases had no gene match. Germline lookup yields CDR1 LGHNT and CDR2 FRNRAP. This CDR3 spans 22 amino acids. For the CDR3, the DNA is TGTGCTAGTGGTTTCCATCACAAGAAAACTAGCGGGAGCTCCCACTCCTACAATGAGCAGTTCTTC. It specifies CASGFHHKKTSGSSHSYNEQFF. Based on the CDR3 plus reference TRBV12-5 and TRBJ2-1, the full variable domain is DARVTQTPRHKVTEMGQEVTMRCQPILGHNTVFWYRQTMMQGLELLAYFRNRAPLDDSGMPKDRFSAEMPDATLATLKIQPSEPRDSAVYFCASGFHHKKTSGSSHSYNEQFFGPGTRLTVL.

The chain carries TRBV27 and TRBJ2-3, with D possibly matching TRBD2 (6 bases). There are 16 residues in the CDR3. Germline CDR1 reads MNHEY; CDR2 reads SMNVEV (reference sequence). The germline V and J ends were trimmed by 2 bases and 7 bases, with 19 bases remaining between them. DNA of the CDR3: TGTGCCAGCAGTTTAACCCTAGCGCCTCCTCGAAATACGCAGTATTTT. The encoded protein is CASSLTLAPPRNTQYF.

The V call is TRBV19, the J call TRBJ2-3, with TRBD2 identical over 7 bases. The CDR3 covers 16 residues. J lost 4 bases, V lost 3 bases, and 10 bases had no gene match. Germline V CDR1 and CDR2: LNHDA, SQIVND (reference sequence). The CDR3 coding sequence is TGTGCCAGTAGTATCGCTAGCGGAGGTGTCCCAGATACGCAGTATTTT. It specifies CASSIASGGVPDTQYF.

The chain links TRBV5-1 to TRBJ2-7; 9 bases are a match to TRBD2. Germline V lookup: CDR1 SGHRS, CDR2 YFSETQ. The CDR3 runs 17 residues. Trimming removed 1 base from V and 0 bases from J; junction bases left unmatched: 8. The DNA for the CDR3 is TGCGCCAGCAGCTTGAATCCTAGCGGGGAATCCTCCTACGAGCAGTACTTC. It is translated as CASSLNPSGESSYEQYF.

The chain combines TRBV9 with TRBJ2-2, with D uncertain. CDR3 size: 14 residues. The V gene's germline CDR1 is SGDLS and CDR2 YYNGEE. The ends were cut back, 7 bases at V and 7 bases at J, with 17 bases in the middle. For the CDR3, the DNA is TGTGCCAGCGGATTGGGTTTGGGCCGCGGGGAGCTGTTTTTT. Translation: CASGLGLGRGELFF.

J is TRBJ2-3 and V is TRBV5-1; 8 bases line up with TRBD1. The CDR3 spans 16 residues. The V gene end was trimmed by 6 bases and the J gene end by 0 bases; junction bases not matched to a gene: 9. In germline, CDR1 is SGHRS, CDR2 YFSETQ. CDR3 region: CASTPTGTGSTDTQYF. In nucleotides, the CDR3 is TGCGCCAGCACCCCGACCGGGACAGGTAGCACAGATACGCAGTATTTT.

V gene TRBV30 combines with J gene TRBJ1-6; D is unclear. Trimming stripped 3 bases from V and 6 bases from J, with 15 bases between. CDR3 length: 15 residues. Germline loops: CDR1 GTSNPN, CDR2 SVGIG (reference sequence). The CDR3 spells CAWRAGGLLNSPLHF. The CDR3 nucleotides are TGTGCCTGGAGGGCCGGAGGCCTACTTAATTCACCCCTCCACTTT.

This chain joins TRBV29-1 and TRBJ1-4, with 9 bases that match TRBD1. Trimming took 4 bases from V and 5 from J; bases not matched to a gene: 5. Germline assignment: CDR1 SQVTM and CDR2 ANQGSEA. This CDR3 region has 14 residues. Written as DNA, the CDR3 is TGCAGCGTTGGGGGCGGGACAGGGAATGAAAAACTGTTTTTT. The encoded protein is CSVGGGTGNEKLFF.

The chain is built from TRBV4-3 and TRBJ2-3, with a tentative D call TRBD2 (5 bases). The CDR3 has 14 amino acids. V was clipped by 3 bases and J by 0 bases, with 7 bases between them. Germline V gene sequence: CDR1 LGHNA, CDR2 YSLEER. CDR3 in DNA: TGCGCCAGCAGCCATCCGGGGAGCACAGATACGCAGTATTTT. Translation gives CASSHPGSTDTQYF.

V and J are TRBV11-2 and TRBJ1-2, with D perhaps TRBD1 (5 bases). The CDR3 is made up of 13 amino acids. Germline V CDR1 and CDR2: SGHAT, FQNNGV. Trimming removed 6 bases from V and 3 bases from J, with 11 bases in between. The CDR3 bases are TGTGCCAGCAGGCGTGGCAGGGACTATGGCTACACCTTC. Translation gives CASRRGRDYGYTF.

There are a few counts of this clone. CDR3 protein: CASSVDTGLYGYTF. In nucleotides, the CDR3 is TGTGCCAGCAGCGTAGACACAGGGTTATATGGCTACACCTTC. This chain joins TRBV9 and TRBJ1-2; D might be TRBD1 (6 bases). The CDR3 has 14 amino acids. Germline V CDR1 and CDR2: SGDLS, YYNGEE. Trimming pared 0 bases from V and 5 bases from J, leaving 11 bases between.